The clone carrying this T cell receptor (beta chain) was detected only once. Antigen: not known. A junction end diverges from the germline sequence, so it may reflect a read error. Germline V CDR1 and CDR2: GTSNPN, SVGIG (reference sequence). This CDR3 contains 16 residues. This record comes from a study of shared clonotypes between healthy human individuals. Study conclusions and caveats: Blood alone was sampled, and tissue repertoires likely differ.

Ten immunoSEQ deep assay plates served to sequence unsorted PBMC DNA. Clones were read by immunoSEQ multiplex PCR, and TCRdb kept only the in-frame ones, dropping some. The profile shows about 480,000 clones, less than 85% of them singletons. The chain couples TRBV30 to TRBJ2-7; TRBD2 aligns across 8 bases. The sample was PBMCs. The receptor was isolated from a woman between 40 and 50 years old in good health. Some clones in this sample may be carry-over from other donors' samples. This chain's CDR3 is CAWSVSFGGGNYGQYF. As DNA, the CDR3 is TGTGCCTGGAGTGTATCTTTCGGCGGGGGGAACTACGGGCAGTACTTC.